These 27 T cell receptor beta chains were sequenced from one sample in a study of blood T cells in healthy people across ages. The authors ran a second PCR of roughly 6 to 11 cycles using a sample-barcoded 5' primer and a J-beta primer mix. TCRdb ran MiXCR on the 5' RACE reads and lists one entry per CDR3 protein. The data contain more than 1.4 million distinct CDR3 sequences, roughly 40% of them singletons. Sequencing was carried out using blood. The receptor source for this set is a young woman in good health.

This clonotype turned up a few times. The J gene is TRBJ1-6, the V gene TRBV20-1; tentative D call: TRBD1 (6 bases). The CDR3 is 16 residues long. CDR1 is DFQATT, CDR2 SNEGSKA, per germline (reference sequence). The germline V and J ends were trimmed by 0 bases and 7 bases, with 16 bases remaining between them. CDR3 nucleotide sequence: TGCAGTGCTAGAGATCTTGAGGGGACAATAAATTCACCCCTCCACTTT. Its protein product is CSARDLEGTINSPLHF.

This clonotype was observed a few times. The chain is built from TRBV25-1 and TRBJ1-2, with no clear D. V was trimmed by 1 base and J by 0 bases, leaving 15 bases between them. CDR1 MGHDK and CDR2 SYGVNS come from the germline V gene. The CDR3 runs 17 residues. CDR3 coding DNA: TGTGCCAGCAGTGAATTGCCCGGACCAGAGACTAACTATGGCTACACCTTC. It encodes CASSELPGPETNYGYTF.

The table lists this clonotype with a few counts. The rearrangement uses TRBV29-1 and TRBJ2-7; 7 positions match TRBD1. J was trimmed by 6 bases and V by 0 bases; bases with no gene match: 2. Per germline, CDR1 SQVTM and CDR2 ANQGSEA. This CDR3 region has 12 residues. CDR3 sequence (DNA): TGCAGCGTTGAAGAACAGGGGTTCGAGCAGTACTTC. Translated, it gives CSVEEQGFEQYF.

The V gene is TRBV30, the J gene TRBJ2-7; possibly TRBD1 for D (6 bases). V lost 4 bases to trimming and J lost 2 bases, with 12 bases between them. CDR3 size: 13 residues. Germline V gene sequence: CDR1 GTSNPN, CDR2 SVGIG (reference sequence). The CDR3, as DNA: TGTGCCTGGAAGACAGGTGGTGCCTACGAGCAGTACTTC. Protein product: CAWKTGGAYEQYF.

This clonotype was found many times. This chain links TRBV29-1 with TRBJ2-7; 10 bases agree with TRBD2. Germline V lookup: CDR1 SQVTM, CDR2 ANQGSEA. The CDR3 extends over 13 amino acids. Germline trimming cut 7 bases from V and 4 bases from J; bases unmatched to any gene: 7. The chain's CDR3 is CSAIAGGSYEQYF. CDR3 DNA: TGCAGCGCGATAGCGGGAGGTTCGTACGAGCAGTACTTC.

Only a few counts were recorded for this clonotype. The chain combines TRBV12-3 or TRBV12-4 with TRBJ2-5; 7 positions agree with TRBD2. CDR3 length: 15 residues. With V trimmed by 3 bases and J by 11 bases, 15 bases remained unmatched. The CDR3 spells CASSLNSGSGSEQYF. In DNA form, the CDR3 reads TGTGCCAGCAGTTTGAATAGCGGGTCGGGCAGTGAGCAGTACTTC.

DNA of the CDR3: TGTGCCAGCAGCGAAGACGATTACCAAGAGACCCAGTACTTC. It is translated as CASSEDDYQETQYF. The genes are TRBV9 and TRBJ2-5; D is unresolved. The germline CDR1 and CDR2 sequences are SGDLS and YYNGEE. The CDR3 loop spans 14 amino acids. The V end was cut by 3 bases, the J end by 0 bases, with 9 bases between. Complete variable domain (other parts from reference TRBV9 and TRBJ2-5): DSGVTQTPKHLITATGQRVTLRCSPRSGDLSVYWYQQSLDQGLQFLIQYYNGEERAKGNILERFSAQQFPDLHSELNLSSLELGDSALYFCASSEDDYQETQYFGPGTRLLVL.

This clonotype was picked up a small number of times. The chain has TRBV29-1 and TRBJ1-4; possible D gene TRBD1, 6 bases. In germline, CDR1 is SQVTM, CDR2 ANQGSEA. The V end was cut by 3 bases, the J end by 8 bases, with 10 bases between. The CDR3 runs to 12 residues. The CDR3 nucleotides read TGCAGCGTTGACAGGGGTGGAGAAAAACTGTTTTTT. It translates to CSVDRGGEKLFF.

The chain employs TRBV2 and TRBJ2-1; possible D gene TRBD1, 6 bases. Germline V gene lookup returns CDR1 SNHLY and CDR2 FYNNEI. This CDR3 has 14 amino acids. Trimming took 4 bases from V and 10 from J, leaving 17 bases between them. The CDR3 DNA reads TGTGCCAGCAGTGCCCGAGGGGGTAGGGGGGAGCAGTTCTTC. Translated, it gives CASSARGGRGEQFF. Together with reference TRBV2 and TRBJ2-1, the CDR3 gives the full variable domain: EPEVTQTPSHQVTQMGQEVILRCVPISNHLYFYWYRQILGQKVEFLVSFYNNEISEKSEIFDDQFSVERPDGSNFTLKIRSTKLEDSAMYFCASSARGGRGEQFFGPGTRLTVL.

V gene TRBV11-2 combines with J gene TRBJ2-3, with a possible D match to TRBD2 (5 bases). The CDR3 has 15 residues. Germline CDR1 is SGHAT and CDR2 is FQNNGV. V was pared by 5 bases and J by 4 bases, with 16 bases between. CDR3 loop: CASSPSSSYADTQYF. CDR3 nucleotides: TGTGCCAGCAGCCCCAGCTCTAGCTACGCAGATACGCAGTATTTT.

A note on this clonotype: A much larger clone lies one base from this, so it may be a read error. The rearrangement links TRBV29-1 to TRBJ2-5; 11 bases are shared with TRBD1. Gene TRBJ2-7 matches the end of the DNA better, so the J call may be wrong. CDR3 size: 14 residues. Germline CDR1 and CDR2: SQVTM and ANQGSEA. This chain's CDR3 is CSVTPGQGAYEQYF. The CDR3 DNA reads TGCAGCGTTACTCCGGGACAGGGGGCCTACGAGCAGTACTTC.

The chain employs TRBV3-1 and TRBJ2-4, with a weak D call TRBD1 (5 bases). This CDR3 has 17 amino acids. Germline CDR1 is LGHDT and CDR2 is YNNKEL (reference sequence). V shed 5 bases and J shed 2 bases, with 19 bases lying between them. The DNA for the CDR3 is TGTGCCAGCAGCTACCTAGGGCAGGGCCTATCCAAAAACATTCAGTACTTC. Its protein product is CASSYLGQGLSKNIQYF.

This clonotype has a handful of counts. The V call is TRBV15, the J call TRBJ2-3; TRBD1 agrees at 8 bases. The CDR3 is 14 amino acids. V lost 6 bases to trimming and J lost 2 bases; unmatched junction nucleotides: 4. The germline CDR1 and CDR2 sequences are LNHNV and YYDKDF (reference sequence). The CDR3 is CATRDRVFTDTQYF. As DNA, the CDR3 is TGTGCCACCAGGGACAGGGTCTTCACAGATACGCAGTATTTT.

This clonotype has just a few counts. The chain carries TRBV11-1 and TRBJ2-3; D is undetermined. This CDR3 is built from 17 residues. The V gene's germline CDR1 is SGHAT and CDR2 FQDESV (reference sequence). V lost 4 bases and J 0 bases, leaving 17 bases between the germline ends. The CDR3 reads CASSSSQALMSTDTQYF. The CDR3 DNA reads TGTGCCAGCAGCTCCTCTCAAGCGCTTATGAGCACAGATACGCAGTATTTT. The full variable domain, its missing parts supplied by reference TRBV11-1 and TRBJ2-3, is EAEVAQSPRYKITEKSQAVAFWCDPISGHATLYWYRQILGQGPELLVQFQDESVVDDSQLPKDRFSAERLKGVDSTLKIQPAELGDSAMYLCASSSSQALMSTDTQYFGPGTRLTVL.

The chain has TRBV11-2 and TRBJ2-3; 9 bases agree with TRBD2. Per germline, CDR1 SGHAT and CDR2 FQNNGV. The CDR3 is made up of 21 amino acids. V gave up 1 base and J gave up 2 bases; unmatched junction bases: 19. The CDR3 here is CASSLVPPLRGGLKVTDTQYF. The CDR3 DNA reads TGTGCCAGCAGCTTAGTCCCCCCCCTGCGGGGGGGTCTCAAAGTCACAGATACGCAGTATTTT.

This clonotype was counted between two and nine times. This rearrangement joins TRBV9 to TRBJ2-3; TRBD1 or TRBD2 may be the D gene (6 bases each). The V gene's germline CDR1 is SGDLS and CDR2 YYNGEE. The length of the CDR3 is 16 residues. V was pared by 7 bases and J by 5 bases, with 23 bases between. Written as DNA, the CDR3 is TGTGCCAGCGCCACCCCAGGCCGGGGGCCCGGAGATACGCAGTATTTT. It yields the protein CASATPGRGPGDTQYF.

CDR3 residues: CASSPRQGSGYGYTF. The CDR3 DNA reads TGTGCCAGCAGTCCCAGACAGGGGTCGGGGTATGGCTACACCTTC. The rearrangement uses TRBV12-3 or TRBV12-4 and TRBJ1-2; TRBD1 matches at 8 bases. The CDR3 runs 15 residues. The V and J ends lost 5 bases and 5 bases, in that order; junction bases with no gene match: 10.

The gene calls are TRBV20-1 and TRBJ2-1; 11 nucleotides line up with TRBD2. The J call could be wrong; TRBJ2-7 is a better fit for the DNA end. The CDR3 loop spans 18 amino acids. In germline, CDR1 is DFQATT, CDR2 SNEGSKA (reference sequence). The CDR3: CSARDEVSGLAVYNEQYF. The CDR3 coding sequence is TGCAGTGCTAGAGATGAGGTCTCGGGACTAGCGGTTTACAATGAGCAGTACTTC.

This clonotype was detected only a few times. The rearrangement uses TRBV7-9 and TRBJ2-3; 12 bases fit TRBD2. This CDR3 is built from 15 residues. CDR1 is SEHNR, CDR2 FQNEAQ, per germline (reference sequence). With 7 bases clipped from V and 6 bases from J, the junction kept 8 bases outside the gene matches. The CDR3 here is CASTRSSGREDTQYF. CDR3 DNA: TGTGCCAGCACACGTTCTAGCGGGAGGGAGGATACGCAGTATTTT.

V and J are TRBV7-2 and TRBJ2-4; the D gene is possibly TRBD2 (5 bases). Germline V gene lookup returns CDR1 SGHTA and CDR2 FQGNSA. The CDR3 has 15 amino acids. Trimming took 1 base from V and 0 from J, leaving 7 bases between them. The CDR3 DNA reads TGTGCCAGCAGCTTAGTCGGGGTAGCCAAAAACATTCAGTACTTC. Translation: CASSLVGVAKNIQYF.

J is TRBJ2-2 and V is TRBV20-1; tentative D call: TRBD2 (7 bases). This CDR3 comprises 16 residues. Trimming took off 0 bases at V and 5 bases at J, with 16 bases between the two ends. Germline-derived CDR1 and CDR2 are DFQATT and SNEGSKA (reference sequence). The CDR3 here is CSARDVAGAATGELFF. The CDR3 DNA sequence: TGCAGTGCTAGAGATGTGGCGGGGGCAGCAACCGGGGAGCTGTTTTTT.

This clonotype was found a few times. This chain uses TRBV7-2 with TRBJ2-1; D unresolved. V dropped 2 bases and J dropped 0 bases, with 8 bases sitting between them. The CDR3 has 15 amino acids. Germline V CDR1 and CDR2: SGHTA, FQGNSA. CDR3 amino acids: CASSLTSNSYNEQFF. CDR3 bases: TGTGCCAGCAGCTTAACCAGTAACTCCTACAATGAGCAGTTCTTC.

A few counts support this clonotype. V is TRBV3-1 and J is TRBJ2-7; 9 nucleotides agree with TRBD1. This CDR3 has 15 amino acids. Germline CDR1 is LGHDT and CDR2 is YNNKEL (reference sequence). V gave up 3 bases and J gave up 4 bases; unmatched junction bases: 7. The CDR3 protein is CASSQTGTGPYEQYF. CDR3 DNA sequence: TGTGCCAGCAGCCAGACCGGGACAGGGCCTTACGAGCAGTACTTC.

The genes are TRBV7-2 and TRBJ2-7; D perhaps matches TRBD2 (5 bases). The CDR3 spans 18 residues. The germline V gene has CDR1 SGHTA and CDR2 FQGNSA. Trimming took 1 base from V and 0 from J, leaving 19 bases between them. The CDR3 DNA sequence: TGTGCCAGCAGCTTAGGCCACTGGCAGGCGAGGGTCTCCTACGAGCAGTACTTC. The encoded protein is CASSLGHWQARVSYEQYF. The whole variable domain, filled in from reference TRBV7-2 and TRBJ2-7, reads GAGVSQSPSNKVTEKGKDVELRCDPISGHTALYWYRQSLGQGLEFLIYFQGNSAPDKSGLPSDRFSAERTGGSVSTLTIQRTQQEDSAVYLCASSLGHWQARVSYEQYFGPGTRLTVT.

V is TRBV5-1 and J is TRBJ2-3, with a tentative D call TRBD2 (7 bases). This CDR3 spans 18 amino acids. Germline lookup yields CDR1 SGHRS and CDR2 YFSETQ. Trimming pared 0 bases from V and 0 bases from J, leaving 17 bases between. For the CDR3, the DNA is TGCGCCAGCAGCTTGGAGGGTACGGGGGGCCTTAGCACAGATACGCAGTATTTT. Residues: CASSLEGTGGLSTDTQYF.

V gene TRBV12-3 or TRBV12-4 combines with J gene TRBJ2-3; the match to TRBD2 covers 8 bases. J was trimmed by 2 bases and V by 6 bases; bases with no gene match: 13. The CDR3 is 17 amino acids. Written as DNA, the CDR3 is TGTGCCAGCAGCCTCGGGGGGCGGGAGGCCAACACAGATACGCAGTATTTT. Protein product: CASSLGGREANTDTQYF.

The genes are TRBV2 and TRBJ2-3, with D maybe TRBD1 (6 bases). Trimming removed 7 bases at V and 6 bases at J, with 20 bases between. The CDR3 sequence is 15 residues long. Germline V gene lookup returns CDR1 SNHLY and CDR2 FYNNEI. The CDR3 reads CASNPTGPRWDTQYF. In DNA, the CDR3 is TGTGCCAGCAACCCGACAGGACCCCGGTGGGATACGCAGTATTTT. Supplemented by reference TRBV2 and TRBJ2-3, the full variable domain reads EPEVTQTPSHQVTQMGQEVILRCVPISNHLYFYWYRQILGQKVEFLVSFYNNEISEKSEIFDDQFSVERPDGSNFTLKIRSTKLEDSAMYFCASNPTGPRWDTQYFGPGTRLTVL.